Sequencing of this TCR beta chain was carried out in a study of T cells in Graves' hyperthyroidism and ophthalmopathy. Germline loops: CDR1 WSHSY, CDR2 SAAADI. V lost 3 bases to trimming and J lost 8 bases; unmatched junction nucleotides: 6. CDR3 length equals 14 residues. This clonotype was picked up a small number of times. It was RNA transcripts that yielded the amplified TCR beta CDR3 regions. When the TCR CDR3 underwent first-round RT-PCR, the HTBI primer set was used. One entry per CDR3 protein, called by TCRdb with MiXCR from the multiplex PCR reads. The repertoire holds approximately 690,000 distinct CDR3 sequences, around 21% seen once, with 30% to 40% in the top ten.

The specimen was blood. The receptor was derived from a man between 25 and 39 years old with Graves' ophthalmopathy. V gene TRBV10-2 combines with J gene TRBJ1-4; 7 bases match TRBD1. The CDR3 DNA sequence: TGCGCCAGCAGTGACAGGGGGAGAGGGGAAAAACTGTTTTTT. Translating it yields CASSDRGRGEKLFF.